This T cell receptor beta chain was captured in a study of blood T cell repertoires in COVID-19 (dated by TCRdb to about 2020). Regarding the study in general: The collaborator samples originated in the United States, Italy and Spain and spanned the acute and convalescent phases of COVID-19. The prospective study material was composed of cDNA or gDNA derived from T cells, B-cell-depleted T cells, or PBMCs. Subjects who had been exposed to COVID-19, were actively infected with it, or had recovered from it provided the deeply sampled blood TCRbeta repertoires that made up the dataset. The repertoires were released in a freely available public database meant as a resource for research on the immune response to SARS-CoV-2. Samples came from the ongoing ImmuneRACE study (first 160 participants) plus 1,254 subjects from 6 global collaborators. Sample metadata almost always included a de-identified subject ID, COVID-19 status, age in years and sex. Where HLA class I and class II types were available, the types were taken from metadata supplied by the sample provider, not from assay-based typing.

A word on this clone: Its antigen is unknown. No base qualities exist here, and no much larger clone lies one base off it.

The paper as a whole reports these results and caveats: How much clinical and demographic metadata was included differed by source and by participant, and the metadata was provided uncurated.

TCRbeta CDR3 regions were amplified from genomic DNA using the immunoSEQ Assay, a bias-controlled multiplex PCR. The original methods were these. Within the assay, amplification of reference gene primers was used to estimate how many nucleated cells each sample contained. To quantify the absolute abundance of each unique TCRbeta CDR3 rearrangement, sequence reads were collapsed and filtered. For each sample, productive Simpson clonality was calculated as the square root of Simpson's diversity index across productive rearrangements. TCRdb took this table from immuneACCESS and kept in-frame rearrangements with V and J called. Such tables lack part of the clones; where checked against another copy, unresolved V genes explain under half of the gap, and the rest is unexplained. V, J and clone size reflect that table, while D and trimming were determined from the DNA. A total of about 70,000 clones appear in this sample, roughly nine tenths of them only once. Of the sample, roughly 8.8% falls within the top ten clones.

Collaborating institutions collected whole blood in K2EDTA tubes following their own protocols. For TCRbeta analysis, collaborator samples were shipped as frozen whole blood, as isolated PBMCs, or as DNA extracted from either sample type. The source is a man aged 45-65 years with active COVID-19. Sample: peripheral blood.

The CDR3 sequence is CASSVGLAIGVPFF. The nucleotide sequence is TGTGCCAGCAGCGTAGGACTAGCGATAGGGGTGCCGTTCTTC. The sequence is built from TRBV9 and TRBJ2-1; TRBD2 fits 8 bases in the junction. From V the trimming removes 0 bases and from J it removes 15 bases, while the gene matches leave 11 bases of the junction unaccounted for. The CDR3 contains 14 residues, cysteine and phenylalanine counted. CDR3 DNA only is kept here, 42 bases in frame from base 1. Sequences SGDLS (CDR1) and YYNGEE (CDR2) are obtained from the germline V gene.